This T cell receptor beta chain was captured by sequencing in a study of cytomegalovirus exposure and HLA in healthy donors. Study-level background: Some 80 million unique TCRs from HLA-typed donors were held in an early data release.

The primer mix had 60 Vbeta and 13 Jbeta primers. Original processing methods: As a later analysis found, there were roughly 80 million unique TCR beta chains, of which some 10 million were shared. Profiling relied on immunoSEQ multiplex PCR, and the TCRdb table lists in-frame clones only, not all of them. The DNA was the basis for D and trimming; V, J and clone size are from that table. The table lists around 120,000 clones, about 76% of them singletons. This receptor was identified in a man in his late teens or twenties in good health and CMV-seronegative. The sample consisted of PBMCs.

The chain's CDR3 is CASIPLRRDRGQNTEAFF. CDR3 coding DNA: TGTGCCAGCATCCCCTTAAGACGGGACAGGGGGCAGAACACTGAAGCTTTCTTT. The rearrangement links TRBV5-4 to TRBJ1-1, with TRBD1 matching over 12 bases. The length of the CDR3 is 18 residues. Germline V CDR1 and CDR2: SGHNT, YYREEE (reference sequence). Unmatched junction bases numbered 13, after V lost 6 bases and J lost 1 base.